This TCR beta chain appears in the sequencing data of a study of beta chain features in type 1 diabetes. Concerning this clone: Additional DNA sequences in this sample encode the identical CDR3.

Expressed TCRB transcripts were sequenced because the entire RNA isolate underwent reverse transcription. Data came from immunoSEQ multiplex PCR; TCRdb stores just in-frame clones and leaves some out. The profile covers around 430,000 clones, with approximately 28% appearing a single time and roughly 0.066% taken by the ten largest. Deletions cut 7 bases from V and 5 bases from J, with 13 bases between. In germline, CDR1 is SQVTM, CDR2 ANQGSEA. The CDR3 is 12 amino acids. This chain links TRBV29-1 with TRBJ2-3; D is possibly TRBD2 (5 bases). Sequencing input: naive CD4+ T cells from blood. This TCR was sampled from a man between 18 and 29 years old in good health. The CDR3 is CSGGGQRDTQYF. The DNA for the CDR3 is TGCAGCGGCGGAGGCCAACGAGATACGCAGTATTTT.